This T cell receptor beta chain was obtained from a study of PD-L1 blockade in urothelial cancer (TCRdb year 2017). Describing the broader study: All patients started therapy at some point between 2014 and 2016 and received atezolizumab 1,200 mg intravenously every 3 weeks. About 85% of the 29 patients were males with bladder-origin urothelial cancer, and about 65% of the roughly 29 reported a prior smoking history. An ECOG performance status of 0 or 1 was recorded for the patients, and 0 to 3 prior chemotherapy regimens had been received by the patients. Blood samples were analyzed at two time points: 3 weeks after treatment start (second dose) and 6 weeks after treatment start. Blood samples gave median yields of approximately 130,000 T cells and some 80,000 unique TCRs, along with a median clonality of around 0.08. Somatic, immune and clinical correlates of response to PD-L1 blockade with atezolizumab in urothelial cancer were the focus of an exploratory multi-omic analysis. Pretreatment tumor samples, along with matched peripheral blood serially collected before and after atezolizumab treatment, were subjected to TCR sequencing. Durable clinical benefit was defined as progression-free survival longer than 6 months, and TCR features were also tested against progression-free and overall survival. In the same patients who had TCR sequencing, pretreatment tumors also underwent whole exome sequencing and RNA sequencing. Durable clinical benefit was achieved by nine patients but not by the remaining 20. Under 30 patients had pretreatment blood TCR-seq, some 24 had at least one posttreatment blood collection, and some 24 had tumor TCR-seq. Study-wide conclusions, independent of this receptor: Among patients with durable benefit, tumor-associated TCR clones showed greater expansion in peripheral blood 3 weeks after treatment started (n ≈ 23, p = 0.022). Small sample size (n ≈ 29) and many exploratory analyses mean the results are intended to be hypothesis-generating. Improved progression-free and overall survival was found to be associated with pretreatment peripheral blood TCR clonality below the median.

Synthetic TCR analog templates were spiked into each PCR to estimate absolute template abundance from read counts. The immunoSEQ assay was used to amplify TCRbeta CDR3 regions from genomic DNA with bias-controlled V and J gene primers. Sequencing of rearranged TCRbeta segments was performed at approximately 20X coverage. Turning to the authors' computational methods: Sequencing errors were corrected by clustering, and CDR3s were annotated against IMGT so that V, D and J genes could be assigned. Downstream analyses used only productive TCRbeta rearrangements, leaving out any out-of-frame or stop-codon sequences. Clonality was computed as one minus Shannon entropy normalized by the log of the number of unique productive sequences. Clones differing between time points or between blood and tumor were identified using Fisher's exact test with Benjamini-Hochberg correction, with an adjusted p below 0.01 applied as the threshold. TCRdb provides this immuneACCESS table in a form limited to in-frame rearrangements. Some clones are lacking; in checked studies, under half of them reflect an unresolved V gene, and why the rest are absent is not known. That table gives V, J and clone size, and the DNA gave D and trimming. The sample records 100,000 to 150,000 clones, about 84% of which are singletons. The leading ten clones occupy about 2.4% of the sample.

This clone was counted a single time. The target of this receptor is not known. Base-call qualities are not available, and no considerably larger clone is one nucleotide away. The time point label corresponds to: peripheral blood 6 weeks after treatment start. A total of some 30 patients with locally advanced or metastatic urothelial carcinoma, treated at Memorial Sloan Kettering on a trial protocol, made up the cohort. Peripheral blood mononuclear cells were collected pretreatment and during treatment, at between 1 and 8 total time points per patient. The Qiagen DNeasy Blood extraction kit was used to purify genomic DNA from total PBMCs and from tumor samples. PBMCs were collected pretreatment and during treatment and were isolated and stored as previously described. The CDR3 goes from the cysteine to the phenylalanine over 15 residues. Only CDR3 DNA remains: 45 bases, in frame from the first base. Per the germline V gene, ENHRY is the CDR1 and SYGVKD is the CDR2. Between the V and J ends, shortened by 2 bases and 0 bases respectively, the junction contains 8 bases.

The sample consisted of PBMCs, taken around atezolizumab (anti-PD-L1) treatment. Rearrangement joined TRBV10-3 to TRBJ1-5; the D gene identity is not certain. This receptor was obtained from a man aged 50-60 years with urothelial cancer. DNA sequence: TGTGCCATCAGTGAGGGAGTAAATAGCAATCAGCCCCAGCATTTT. Its coded protein is CAISEGVNSNQPQHF.